This entry is about one TCR beta chain. The data stem from a study of blood T cell repertoires in COVID-19. The assay was immunoSEQ multiplex PCR, and TCRdb's table has in-frame clones only and misses some. In the table there are 350,000 to 550,000 clones, about 89% of which are singletons. The CDR3 spans 17 residues. Germline-derived CDR1 and CDR2 are SGHAT and FQNNGV. With 5 bases clipped from V and 4 bases from J, the junction kept 9 bases outside the gene matches. The TCR originated in a woman aged 25 to 39 with acute or convalescent COVID-19. The V call is TRBV11-2, the J call TRBJ2-3; TRBD2 matches 13 bases. Sequenced sample: peripheral blood. This chain's CDR3 is CASSRTGLAGDSDTQYF. CDR3 DNA: TGTGCCAGCAGCCGCACCGGACTAGCGGGGGACTCAGATACGCAGTATTTT.